Listed below are T cell receptor beta chains from one sample, sequenced in a study of shared clonotypes between healthy human individuals. Libraries were prepared by immunoSEQ multiplex PCR; TCRdb keeps only in-frame clonotypes and omits some of them. The data contain around 1.9 million clones, about 93% of them singletons. What was sequenced was naive CD8+ T cells from PBMCs. These receptors came from a man in his late teens or twenties in good health. Some clones in this sample may be carry-over from other donors' samples. Both conserved end residues are part of each CDR3. Fields, in order: clone size, D gene, V gene, J gene, CDR3 protein, CDR3 DNA. A D gene is named only where the DNA matches it firmly. Not every row has a clone size; where given, it reads once, few, many or a size class.

abundance: NA; d_gene: TRBD2; v_gene: TRBV18; j_gene: TRBJ2-1; CDR3aa: CASSPTSGSSDEQFF; CDR3nt: TGTGCCAGCTCCCCGACTAGCGGGAGTAGCGATGAGCAGTTCTTC
abundance: few; d_gene: NA; v_gene: TRBV6-1; j_gene: TRBJ1-5; CDR3aa: CASSDRLENSNQPQHF; CDR3nt: TGTGCCAGCAGTGACCGTCTCGAGAATAGCAATCAGCCCCAGCATTTT
abundance: NA; d_gene: NA; v_gene: TRBV6-6; j_gene: TRBJ2-5; CDR3aa: CASSPPDREGTQYF; CDR3nt: TGTGCCAGCAGTCCACCGGACAGGGAGGGGACCCAGTACTTC
abundance: NA; d_gene: TRBD1; v_gene: TRBV19; j_gene: TRBJ1-1; CDR3aa: CASSDQGAWVTEAFF; CDR3nt: TGTGCCAGTAGTGATCAGGGGGCTTGGGTCACTGAAGCTTTCTTT
abundance: NA; d_gene: TRBD1; v_gene: TRBV6-4; j_gene: TRBJ2-6; CDR3aa: CASSVGTGEGANVLTF; CDR3nt: TGTGCCAGCAGTGTTGGGACAGGGGAAGGGGCCAACGTCCTGACTTTC
abundance: NA; d_gene: NA; v_gene: TRBV28; j_gene: TRBJ2-5; CDR3aa: CASSVLEGALETQYF; CDR3nt: TGTGCCAGCAGTGTTCTCGAGGGCGCGTTGGAGACCCAGTACTTC
abundance: NA; d_gene: TRBD1; v_gene: TRBV19; j_gene: TRBJ2-5; CDR3aa: CASSISAEGAEETQYF; CDR3nt: TGTGCCAGTAGTATAAGTGCTGAGGGGGCCGAAGAGACCCAGTACTTC
abundance: NA; d_gene: NA; v_gene: TRBV28; j_gene: TRBJ1-5; CDR3aa: CASSFFGRPLGQPQHF; CDR3nt: TGTGCCAGCAGTTTCTTCGGGAGGCCACTGGGGCAGCCCCAGCATTTT
abundance: NA; d_gene: TRBD1; v_gene: TRBV7-9; j_gene: TRBJ1-4; CDR3aa: CASSLTGGEKLFF; CDR3nt: TGTGCCAGCAGCTTAACAGGGGGCGAAAAACTGTTTTTT
abundance: NA; d_gene: NA; v_gene: TRBV20-1; j_gene: TRBJ2-2; CDR3aa: CSARAPGELFF; CDR3nt: TGCAGTGCTAGAGCCCCCGGGGAGCTGTTTTTT
abundance: NA; d_gene: NA; v_gene: TRBV6-6; j_gene: TRBJ1-2; CDR3aa: CASSPLNSLHYGYTF; CDR3nt: TGTGCCAGCAGCCCCCTAAACAGCCTTCACTATGGCTACACCTTC
abundance: NA; d_gene: NA; v_gene: TRBV7-9; j_gene: TRBJ2-2; CDR3aa: CASSLPGPKNTGELFF; CDR3nt: TGTGCCAGCAGCTTACCGGGCCCCAAGAACACCGGGGAGCTGTTTTTT
abundance: NA; d_gene: NA; v_gene: TRBV7-2; j_gene: TRBJ1-1; CDR3aa: CASSRTSMNTEAFF; CDR3nt: TGTGCCAGCAGTCGGACAAGCATGAACACTGAAGCTTTCTTT
abundance: NA; d_gene: NA; v_gene: TRBV4-1; j_gene: TRBJ1-2; CDR3aa: CASSQVEGYYGYTF; CDR3nt: TGCGCCAGCAGCCAAGTTGAGGGGTACTATGGCTACACCTTC
abundance: few; d_gene: NA; v_gene: TRBV19; j_gene: TRBJ2-7; CDR3aa: CASSMQGHEQYF; CDR3nt: TGTGCCAGTAGTATGCAGGGTCACGAGCAGTACTTC
abundance: NA; d_gene: NA; v_gene: TRBV13; j_gene: TRBJ2-2; CDR3aa: CASSLRGTGELFF; CDR3nt: TGTGCCAGCAGCCTCCGGGGGACCGGGGAGCTGTTTTTT
abundance: NA; d_gene: NA; v_gene: TRBV25-1; j_gene: TRBJ2-2; CDR3aa: CASSEGDGVLTGELFF; CDR3nt: TGTGCCAGCAGTGAGGGTGATGGGGTTTTAACCGGGGAGCTGTTTTTT
abundance: NA; d_gene: NA; v_gene: TRBV7-9; j_gene: TRBJ2-2; CDR3aa: CASSLTRIGSGDTGELFF; CDR3nt: TGTGCCAGCAGCTTAACACGAATCGGGTCGGGGGACACCGGGGAGCTGTTTTTT
abundance: NA; d_gene: TRBD1; v_gene: TRBV28; j_gene: TRBJ2-6; CDR3aa: CASSSDRAPGANVLTF; CDR3nt: TGTGCCAGCAGCTCCGACAGGGCCCCTGGGGCCAACGTCCTGACTTTC
abundance: few; d_gene: NA; v_gene: TRBV5-6; j_gene: TRBJ1-1; CDR3aa: CASSLSVNTEAFF; CDR3nt: TGTGCCAGCAGCTTGTCAGTGAACACTGAAGCTTTCTTT
abundance: NA; d_gene: TRBD1; v_gene: TRBV4-3; j_gene: TRBJ2-6; CDR3aa: CASSQYGQGDPSGANVLTF; CDR3nt: TGCGCCAGCAGCCAATATGGACAGGGAGATCCCTCTGGGGCCAACGTCCTGACTTTC
abundance: NA; d_gene: TRBD2; v_gene: TRBV13; j_gene: TRBJ2-3; CDR3aa: CASNELYPGLAGLGDTQYF; CDR3nt: TGTGCCAGCAACGAACTCTATCCGGGACTAGCGGGCCTAGGGGATACGCAGTATTTT
abundance: NA; d_gene: NA; v_gene: TRBV27; j_gene: TRBJ1-5; CDR3aa: CASSPIGDYSNQPQHF; CDR3nt: TGTGCCAGCAGCCCTATCGGGGACTATAGCAATCAGCCCCAGCATTTT
abundance: NA; d_gene: NA; v_gene: TRBV14; j_gene: TRBJ1-1; CDR3aa: CASRQGGGTEAFF; CDR3nt: TGTGCCAGCAGACAAGGGGGTGGCACTGAAGCTTTCTTT
abundance: NA; d_gene: TRBD1; v_gene: TRBV19; j_gene: TRBJ2-7; CDR3aa: CASSLHPGTGIRSYEQYF; CDR3nt: TGTGCCAGTAGTCTCCACCCCGGGACAGGGATTAGGTCCTACGAGCAGTACTTC
abundance: NA; d_gene: NA; v_gene: TRBV7-9; j_gene: TRBJ2-6; CDR3aa: CASSFRRSANVLTF; CDR3nt: TGTGCCAGCAGCTTTCGTAGATCGGCCAACGTCCTGACTTTC
abundance: NA; d_gene: TRBD2; v_gene: TRBV19; j_gene: TRBJ2-1; CDR3aa: CASSMASGFLNEQFF; CDR3nt: TGTGCCAGTAGTATGGCTAGCGGGTTTCTAAATGAGCAGTTCTTC
abundance: NA; d_gene: NA; v_gene: TRBV11-3; j_gene: TRBJ2-3; CDR3aa: CASSLDPPPGRTDTQYF; CDR3nt: TGTGCCAGCAGCTTAGATCCCCCGCCGGGCCGCACAGATACGCAGTATTTT
abundance: NA; d_gene: NA; v_gene: TRBV7-3; j_gene: TRBJ2-7; CDR3aa: CASSLGGFPYEQYF; CDR3nt: TGTGCCAGCAGCTTAGGGGGTTTCCCCTACGAGCAGTACTTC
abundance: NA; d_gene: TRBD1; v_gene: TRBV11-2; j_gene: TRBJ1-1; CDR3aa: CASSEHRGLGMNTEAFF; CDR3nt: TGTGCCAGCAGCGAACACAGGGGCCTCGGGATGAACACTGAAGCTTTCTTT
abundance: NA; d_gene: NA; v_gene: TRBV4-3; j_gene: TRBJ2-1; CDR3aa: CASSQDSGSYNEQFF; CDR3nt: TGCGCCAGCAGCCAAGATTCAGGGTCCTACAATGAGCAGTTCTTC
abundance: NA; d_gene: NA; v_gene: TRBV19; j_gene: TRBJ1-5; CDR3aa: CASTPGRGINQPQHF; CDR3nt: TGTGCCAGTACCCCGGGACGGGGGATTAATCAGCCCCAGCATTTT
abundance: once; d_gene: TRBD1; v_gene: TRBV4-3; j_gene: TRBJ2-1; CDR3aa: CASSQEGARQGAPYNEQFF; CDR3nt: TGCGCCAGCAGCCAAGAGGGTGCAAGGCAGGGGGCCCCCTACAATGAGCAGTTCTTC
abundance: NA; d_gene: TRBD1; v_gene: TRBV5-6; j_gene: TRBJ2-5; CDR3aa: CASSFGPQGAKTQYF; CDR3nt: TGTGCCAGCAGCTTTGGGCCACAGGGGGCGAAGACCCAGTACTTC
abundance: NA; d_gene: TRBD2; v_gene: TRBV7-9; j_gene: TRBJ2-7; CDR3aa: CASSWGSGKHPYEQYF; CDR3nt: TGTGCCAGCAGCTGGGGTAGCGGGAAACACCCCTACGAGCAGTACTTC
abundance: NA; d_gene: NA; v_gene: TRBV19; j_gene: TRBJ2-7; CDR3aa: CASSVGTSYEQYF; CDR3nt: TGTGCCAGTAGTGTCGGGACCTCCTACGAGCAGTACTTC
abundance: NA; d_gene: NA; v_gene: TRBV5-1; j_gene: TRBJ2-1; CDR3aa: CASSLGPMPQQFF; CDR3nt: TGCGCCAGCAGTTTAGGACCGATGCCCCAGCAGTTCTTC
abundance: NA; d_gene: NA; v_gene: TRBV27; j_gene: TRBJ1-2; CDR3aa: CASSPRAYGGDGYTF; CDR3nt: TGTGCCAGCAGTCCGCGGGCGTACGGGGGGGATGGCTACACCTTC
abundance: NA; d_gene: NA; v_gene: TRBV4-3; j_gene: TRBJ2-1; CDR3aa: CASSPSNSNEQFF; CDR3nt: TGCGCCAGCAGCCCCTCGAACTCCAATGAGCAGTTCTTC